This TCR beta chain was observed in a study of cytomegalovirus exposure and HLA in healthy donors. This CDR3 is built from 15 residues. Germline V gene sequence: CDR1 SGHAT, CDR2 FQNNGV. V was clipped by 3 bases and J by 4 bases, with 12 bases between them. The PCR used 60 Vbeta and 13 Jbeta primers. Method: immunoSEQ multiplex PCR; TCRdb's copy keeps in-frame clones and lacks some. The sample lists roughly 230,000 clones, approximately 84% occurring once. Study results and caveats: Further analysis, carried out later, found HLA-associated TCR beta chains more clonally expanded than equally common other chains.

In the case of this clone: The antigen remains undetermined.

Sequencing was done on a sample of PBMCs. The receptor was derived from a girl aged 2-10 years in good health and CMV-seronegative. The chain has TRBV11-2 and TRBJ1-4; D gene unclear. The CDR3 spells CASSFPGGSNEKLFF. The DNA of the CDR3 is TGTGCCAGCAGCTTCCCAGGTGGGAGTAATGAAAAACTGTTTTTT.